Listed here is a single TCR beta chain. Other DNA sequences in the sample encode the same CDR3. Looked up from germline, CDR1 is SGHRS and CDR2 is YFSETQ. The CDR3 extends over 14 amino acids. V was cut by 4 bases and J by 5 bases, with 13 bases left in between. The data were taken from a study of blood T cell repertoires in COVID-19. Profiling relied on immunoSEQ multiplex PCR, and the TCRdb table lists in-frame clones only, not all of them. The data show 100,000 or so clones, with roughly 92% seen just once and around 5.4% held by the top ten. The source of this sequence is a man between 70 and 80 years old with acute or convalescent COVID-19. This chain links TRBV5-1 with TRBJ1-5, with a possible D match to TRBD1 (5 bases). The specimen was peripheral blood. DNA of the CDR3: TGCGCCAGCAGCCCGGCCGGGGGAGATCAGCCCCAGCATTTT. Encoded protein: CASSPAGGDQPQHF.